These 32 T cell receptor beta chains share one sample of origin, sequenced in a study of immune cell composition in non-small cell lung cancer. Clones were sequenced by immunoSEQ multiplex PCR, and TCRdb holds only the in-frame ones, with some missing. The data hold 5,500 to 6,000 clones, with around 80% observed a single time. The sample consisted of lung tumor tissue. Receptor source: a human donor with non-small cell lung cancer.

The rearrangement uses TRBV11-2 and TRBJ2-3, with 7 bases matching TRBD2. CDR1 and CDR2 (germline): SGHAT, FQNNGV. CDR3 length equals 15 residues. V lost 5 bases and J lost 3; bases outside the gene matches: 8. The CDR3 DNA reads as TGTGCCAGCAGCCCCCGGGTGGGGGGGACAGATACGCAGTATTTT. Translated: CASSPRVGGTDTQYF. Drawing the rest from reference TRBV11-2 and TRBJ2-3, the complete variable domain is EAGVAQSPRYKIIEKRQSVAFWCNPISGHATLYWYQQILGQGPKLLIQFQNNGVVDDSQLPKDRFSAERLKGVDSTLKIQPAKLEDSAVYLCASSPRVGGTDTQYFGPGTRLTVL.

V gene TRBV5-4 combines with J gene TRBJ2-5, with 7 bases that match TRBD1. CDR1 is SGHNT, CDR2 YYREEE, per germline (reference sequence). Trimming took 6 bases from V and 2 from J; bases not matched to a gene: 10. The CDR3 length is 15 residues. The CDR3 coding sequence is TGTGCCAGCATTCCTAGACCGGGACAGCAAGAGACCCAGTACTTC. It is translated as CASIPRPGQQETQYF. Based on the CDR3 plus reference TRBV5-4 and TRBJ2-5, the full variable domain is ETGVTQSPTHLIKTRGQQVTLRCSSQSGHNTVSWYQQALGQGPQFIFQYYREEENGRGNFPPRFSGLQFPNYSSELNVNALELDDSALYLCASIPRPGQQETQYFGPGTRLLVL.

This sequence joins TRBV10-1 and TRBJ1-5, with D possibly TRBD1 on 5 matching bases. The CDR3 has 14 residues. Germline V CDR1 and CDR2: WNHNN, SYGVQD (reference sequence). V was shortened by 6 bases and J by 3 bases, with 12 bases between the two germline ends. The CDR3 DNA reads as TGCGCCAGCAGCCCCCAGGGAATCAATCAGCCCCAGCATTTT. The encoded protein is CASSPQGINQPQHF.

There are a few counts of this clone. Other DNA sequences within the sample encode an identical CDR3. The rearrangement joins TRBV7-9 to TRBJ1-2; 8 bases line up with TRBD1. In germline, CDR1 is SEHNR, CDR2 FQNEAQ (reference sequence). The CDR3 sequence is 14 residues long. V lost 7 bases to trimming and J lost 4 bases; unmatched junction nucleotides: 8. CDR3 coding DNA: TGTGCCAGCACCTTCGGACAGGGTGGCTATGGCTACACCTTC. Translating it yields CASTFGQGGYGYTF.

The V call is TRBV9, the J call TRBJ2-7; no reliable D call. Germline CDR1 SGDLS, CDR2 YYNGEE. Trimming shortened V by 4 bases and J by 3 bases, and 5 bases separated the two germline ends. This CDR3 region has 11 residues. In DNA, the CDR3 is TGTGCCAGCAGCTTCAACTACGAGCAGTACTTC. Protein: CASSFNYEQYF.

The chain has TRBV18 and TRBJ2-1, with a possible D match to TRBD1 (6 bases). Deletions cut 0 bases from V and 7 bases from J, with 19 bases between. This CDR3 region has 17 residues. Germline loops: CDR1 KGHSH, CDR2 LQKENI. CDR3 protein: CASSPPTGGQGENEQFF. CDR3 DNA: TGTGCCAGCTCACCACCGACAGGAGGCCAGGGAGAAAATGAGCAGTTCTTC.

The chain uses TRBV5-4 and TRBJ2-3, with D perhaps TRBD1 (6 bases). The germline V and J ends were trimmed by 7 bases and 1 base, with 19 bases remaining between them. CDR1 is SGHNT and CDR2 is YYREEE in the germline V gene (reference sequence). The CDR3 consists of 16 residues. CDR3 protein: CASGGGSFLGTDTQYF. DNA of the CDR3: TGTGCCAGCGGTGGGGGCAGTTTTCTTGGCACAGATACGCAGTATTTT.

The chain employs TRBV12-5 and TRBJ1-3; D is uncertain. This CDR3 contains 14 residues. V was cut by 0 bases and J by 3 bases, with 6 bases left in between. Germline V gene sequence: CDR1 LGHNT, CDR2 FRNRAP. DNA for the CDR3: TGTGCTAGTGGTTTGGTACCGGTTGGAAACACCATATATTTT. It translates to CASGLVPVGNTIYF.

This chain connects TRBV6-1 to TRBJ2-7; D gene unclear. Germline values: CDR1 MNHNS, CDR2 SASEGT. Trimming pared 4 bases from V and 3 bases from J, leaving 4 bases between. CDR3 length: 11 amino acids. This CDR3 reads CASSVNYEQYF. In DNA, the CDR3 is TGTGCCAGCAGTGTCAACTACGAGCAGTACTTC.

V is TRBV5-1 and J is TRBJ1-1; 10 bases match TRBD1. Per germline, CDR1 SGHRS and CDR2 YFSETQ. V dropped 3 bases and J dropped 1; count of bases not matched to a gene: 9. The CDR3 runs 17 residues. CDR3 loop: CASSWPPDRGGNTEAFF. The CDR3, as DNA: TGCGCCAGCAGCTGGCCTCCGGACAGGGGGGGGAACACTGAAGCTTTCTTT.

This chain uses TRBV25-1 with TRBJ2-5; 7 nucleotides line up with TRBD1. Trimming removed 5 bases from V and 4 bases from J; junction bases left unmatched: 7. The CDR3 contains 14 residues. Germline CDR1 MGHDK, CDR2 SYGVNS. The CDR3 reads CASSPGAGGETQYF. CDR3 coding DNA: TGTGCCAGCAGTCCCGGGGCAGGGGGAGAGACCCAGTACTTC.

The chain uses TRBV2 and TRBJ2-2, with 7 bases matching TRBD1. V trimming: 4 bases; J trimming: 5 bases; junction bases outside the gene matches: 4. The germline V gene encodes CDR1 SNHLY and CDR2 FYNNEI. This CDR3 region has 14 residues. Written as DNA, the CDR3 is TGTGCCAGCAGTGGACAGGGTGTGACCGGGGAGCTGTTTTTT. Encoded protein: CASSGQGVTGELFF.

This clone was recorded once. This chain connects TRBV7-2 to TRBJ2-3, with 11 bases aligning to TRBD2. CDR3 length: 16 residues. The germline V gene has CDR1 SGHTA and CDR2 FQGNSA. With 0 bases clipped from V and 5 bases from J, the junction kept 4 bases outside the gene matches. Here the CDR3 DNA reads TGTGCCAGCAGCTTAGCGCCCGGGACTAGCGGAGATACGCAGTATTTT. Its translation is CASSLAPGTSGDTQYF.

This chain links TRBV6-6 with TRBJ1-2; TRBD1 agrees at 11 bases. The germline V gene has CDR1 MNHNY and CDR2 SVGAGI (reference sequence). V dropped 5 bases and J dropped 8; count of bases not matched to a gene: 4. CDR3 length: 13 amino acids. The CDR3: CASSKDRGRGYTF. For the CDR3, the DNA is TGTGCCAGCAGTAAGGACAGGGGGCGCGGCTACACCTTC.

This chain joins TRBV6-5 and TRBJ1-5; D possibly corresponds to TRBD1 (5 bases). The V gene's germline CDR1 is MNHEY and CDR2 SVGAGI. Trimming took off 2 bases at V and 4 bases at J, with 15 bases between the two ends. CDR3 size: 16 residues. The CDR3 DNA follows: TGTGCCAGCAGTTACCAGGGCCCATCTGGGAATCAGCCCCAGCATTTT. It translates to CASSYQGPSGNQPQHF.

The chain combines TRBV7-2 with TRBJ1-2; tentative D call: TRBD1 (6 bases). CDR1 is SGHTA, CDR2 FQGNSA, per germline. Trimming took 7 bases from V and 4 from J, leaving 13 bases between them. The CDR3 covers 13 residues. For the CDR3, the DNA is TGTGCCAGCACTCCAGACAGGACCTATGGCTACACCTTC. It translates to CASTPDRTYGYTF.

The V and J genes are TRBV19 and TRBJ2-3; a possible D gene is TRBD1 (6 bases). V was trimmed by 1 base and J by 0 bases, leaving 17 bases between them. This CDR3 has 18 residues. Germline-derived CDR1 and CDR2 are LNHDA and SQIVND (reference sequence). The CDR3 bases are TGTGCCAGTAGTATAGGCATTGGGGGCGACAGGAGCACAGATACGCAGTATTTT. It specifies CASSIGIGGDRSTDTQYF.

V and J are TRBV9 and TRBJ1-1; 9 bases fit TRBD1. There are 15 residues in the CDR3. Germline-derived CDR1 and CDR2 are SGDLS and YYNGEE. Trimming removed 2 bases from V and 2 bases from J; junction bases left unmatched: 4. The DNA of the CDR3 is TGTGCCAGCAGCGTGGGGACAGGGAGTAACACTGAAGCTTTCTTT. Translating it yields CASSVGTGSNTEAFF.

The V and J genes are TRBV7-9 and TRBJ2-2; tentative D call: TRBD1 (5 bases). This CDR3 is built from 15 residues. CDR1 and CDR2 (germline): SEHNR, FQNEAQ (reference sequence). V was cut by 10 bases and J by 3 bases, with 18 bases left in between. This chain's CDR3 is CANRTVTEDTGELFF. In DNA, the CDR3 is TGTGCCAACCGGACGGTGACAGAGGACACCGGGGAGCTGTTTTTT.

V and J are TRBV19 and TRBJ2-2; D perhaps matches TRBD2 (5 bases). The CDR3 length is 15 residues. CDR1 LNHDA and CDR2 SQIVND come from the germline V gene (reference sequence). V was trimmed by 7 bases and J by 2 bases, leaving 14 bases between them. DNA of the CDR3: TGTGCCAGTACCCGAATGACTATCAACACCGGGGAGCTGTTTTTT. Residues: CASTRMTINTGELFF.

V usage is TRBV19 and J usage is TRBJ2-3; 7 nucleotides agree with TRBD1. Germline V lookup: CDR1 LNHDA, CDR2 SQIVND (reference sequence). V dropped 6 bases and J dropped 3; count of bases not matched to a gene: 3. The CDR3 contains 13 residues. CDR3 sequence reads: CASRPRGTDTQYF. The CDR3 region has the DNA TGTGCCAGTAGGCCCAGGGGGACAGATACGCAGTATTTT.

This chain links TRBV7-9 with TRBJ2-7; D may be TRBD2 (6 bases). V lost 5 bases to trimming and J lost 11 bases, with 22 bases between them. The CDR3 contains 14 residues. Per the germline V gene, CDR1 is SEHNR and CDR2 is FQNEAQ (reference sequence). The CDR3 nucleotides read TGTGCCAGCAGCACTACCGGACCGGGCGGGGAGAAGTACTTC. Translation: CASSTTGPGGEKYF.

The chain is built from TRBV6-1 and TRBJ2-7; TRBD1 matches at 7 bases. Germline V gene lookup returns CDR1 MNHNS and CDR2 SASEGT. V trimming: 8 bases; J trimming: 3 bases; junction bases outside the gene matches: 13. The CDR3 has 15 amino acids. This CDR3 reads CASGHGTAQDYEQYF. The DNA for the CDR3 is TGTGCCAGCGGCCACGGGACAGCTCAAGACTACGAGCAGTACTTC.

The chain recombines TRBV30 with TRBJ1-2; D is unclear. The germline V and J ends were trimmed by 3 bases and 4 bases, with 12 bases remaining between them. This CDR3 contains 13 residues. The germline gives CDR1 GTSNPN, CDR2 SVGIG (reference sequence). The CDR3 spells CAWRRRLSYGYTF. The CDR3 bases are TGTGCCTGGAGGAGGCGACTCTCCTATGGCTACACCTTC. Full variable domain (missing parts from reference TRBV30 and TRBJ1-2): SQTIHQWPATLVQPVGSPLSLECTVEGTSNPNLYWYRQAAGRGLQLLFYSVGIGQISSEVPQNLSASRPQDRQFILSSKKLLLSDSGFYLCAWRRRLSYGYTFGSGTRLTVV.

In regard to this clone: In this CDR3 the conserved last residue, phenylalanine or tryptophan, is missing, so a read error is likely. Because the CDR3's place on the DNA is in doubt, the DNA is left out and the CDR3 is given as listed by TCRdb. The J gene is TRBJ1-1, the V gene TRBV21-1; the table assigns TRBD1, which was not confirmed against the DNA. TRBV21-1 represents a pseudogene. The CDR3 is 8 amino acids long, termini counted. The CDR3 spells CASSKGRV.

V is TRBV11-2 and J is TRBJ2-7; 10 nucleotides agree with TRBD1. The V gene end was trimmed by 5 bases and the J gene end by 6 bases; junction bases not matched to a gene: 10. Germline V gives CDR1 SGHAT, CDR2 FQNNGV. This CDR3 region has 15 residues. This CDR3 reads CASSRGQGMGGEQYF. CDR3 in DNA: TGTGCCAGCAGCCGGGGACAGGGGATGGGGGGCGAGCAGTACTTC.

This sequence joins TRBV6-5 and TRBJ1-1; D is perhaps TRBD1 (6 bases). This CDR3 has 14 residues. The germline V and J ends were trimmed by 5 bases and 12 bases, with 22 bases remaining between them. The V gene's germline CDR1 is MNHEY and CDR2 SVGAGI. This CDR3 reads CASSKQGAQVVTFF. In DNA form, the CDR3 reads TGTGCCAGCAGTAAACAGGGAGCCCAAGTTGTAACTTTCTTT.

To note about this clone: One end of the junction does not line up with germline, which may come from a read error. The chain recombines TRBV28 with TRBJ2-7, with 7 bases matching TRBD2. CDR3 length equals 11 residues. Germline V gene lookup returns CDR1 MDHEN and CDR2 SYDVKM. CDR3 amino acids: CAVGRAGSPGF. CDR3 sequence (DNA): TGTGCCGTAGGGAGGGCCGGGAGCCCGGGGTTC.

The rearrangement links TRBV23-1 to TRBJ2-2; TRBD2 is a possible D gene (6 bases). TRBV23-1 is labeled an ORF, and its function is uncertain. The CDR3 is 17 amino acids. V was pared by 7 bases and J by 4 bases, with 22 bases between. The CDR3 protein is CASIILRGREATGELFF. CDR3 in DNA: TGCGCCAGCATAATATTAAGGGGCAGGGAGGCCACCGGGGAGCTGTTTTTT.

With respect to this clone: This CDR3 is also generated by other DNA sequences in the sample. V usage is TRBV10-3 and J usage is TRBJ2-7; 10 bases agree with TRBD2. CDR3 length: 16 amino acids. Germline assignment: CDR1 ENHRY and CDR2 SYGVKD. Germline trimming cut 2 bases from V and 0 bases from J; bases unmatched to any gene: 4. CDR3 in amino acids: CAISEGLADLSYEQYF. CDR3 in DNA: TGTGCCATCAGTGAGGGACTAGCGGATCTCTCCTACGAGCAGTACTTC.

The chain combines TRBV12-5 with TRBJ1-1; 8 bases line up with TRBD1. V shed 1 base, J shed 5 bases, and the junction held 9 bases outside the gene matches. CDR1 and CDR2 from the germline V gene are LGHNT and FRNRAP. CDR3 length: 16 residues. CDR3 loop: CASGLGLGQGGTEAFF. The DNA for the CDR3 is TGTGCTAGTGGTTTGGGACTAGGACAGGGCGGGACTGAAGCTTTCTTT.

V usage is TRBV6-5 and J usage is TRBJ2-4; 7 bases agree with TRBD1. Germline V gives CDR1 MNHEY, CDR2 SVGAGI. This CDR3 contains 15 residues. Trimming at V came to 5 bases and at J to 4 bases, leaving 8 bases not matched to a gene. This CDR3 reads CASSRFIQGKNIQYF. Here the CDR3 DNA reads TGTGCCAGCAGTAGATTCATACAGGGGAAAAACATTCAGTACTTC.